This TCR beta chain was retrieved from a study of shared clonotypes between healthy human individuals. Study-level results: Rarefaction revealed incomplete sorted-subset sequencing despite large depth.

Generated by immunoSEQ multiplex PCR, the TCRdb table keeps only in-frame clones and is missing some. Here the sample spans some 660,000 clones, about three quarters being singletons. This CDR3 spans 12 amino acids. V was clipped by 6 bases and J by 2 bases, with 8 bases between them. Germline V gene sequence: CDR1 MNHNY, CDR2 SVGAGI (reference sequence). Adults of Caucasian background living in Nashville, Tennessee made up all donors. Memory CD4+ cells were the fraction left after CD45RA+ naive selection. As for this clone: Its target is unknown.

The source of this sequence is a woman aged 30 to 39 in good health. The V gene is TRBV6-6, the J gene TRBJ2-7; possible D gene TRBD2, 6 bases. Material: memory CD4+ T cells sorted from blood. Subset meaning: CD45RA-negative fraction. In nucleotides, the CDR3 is TGTGCCAGCAGGGGAGGTGCCTACGAGCAGTACTTC. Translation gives CASRGGAYEQYF.